What follows describes a single T cell receptor (beta chain). This entry is derived from a study of blood T cell repertoires in COVID-19. The Seattle site enrolled patients during active infection and followed them longitudinally. Profiled with immunoSEQ multiplex PCR; TCRdb holds only in-frame clones, not every one. The repertoire includes approximately 340,000 clones, about nine tenths of them detected once, and just over 9.5% sits in the top ten. The germline V and J ends were trimmed by 5 bases and 0 bases, with 12 bases remaining between them. The CDR3 is made up of 15 amino acids. CDR1 is SGHTA and CDR2 is FQGNSA in the germline V gene.

The V and J genes are TRBV7-2 and TRBJ2-3; D might be TRBD1 (5 bases). This receptor was obtained from a man in his thirties or forties with COVID-19, enrolled during active disease. The material sequenced was peripheral blood. CDR3 residues: CASSIDSTSTDTQYF. The CDR3 region has the DNA TGTGCCAGCAGCATCGACAGTACCAGCACAGATACGCAGTATTTT.